The T cell receptor (beta chain) described here comes from a study of blood T cells in healthy people across ages. Study-level results: The CMV status of each donor remained undetermined, and this could have confounded shifts in expanded clonotypes. TCR beta diversity, measured per million T cells, fell in a roughly linear way with age.

Then a second PCR, running about 6 to 11 cycles, was carried out with a sample-barcoded 5' primer and a J-beta primer mix. Unique molecular identifiers of 12 random nucleotides labeled each cDNA. TCRdb recomputed calls from the 5' RACE reads with MiXCR, one row per CDR3 protein. The repertoire holds 1.5 million to 2 million distinct CDR3 sequences, with approximately 30% as singletons. The CDR3 sequence is 13 residues long. Germline CDR1 SSHAT, CDR2 FNYEAQ (reference sequence). Only a few counts were recorded for this clonotype. The antigen is unknown. The junction departs from the called germline gene at one end, perhaps through a read error.

The sample consisted of blood. This chain joins TRBV7-7 and TRBJ2-1; the D is unclear. The receptor was isolated from a woman aged 25 to 45 in good health. As DNA, the CDR3 is TGTGCCAGCAGCTTGGAAGTCTACAGTGAGCGGTTCTTC. It yields the protein CASSLEVYSERFF.